The 2 T cell receptor beta chains listed next were all sequenced from one sample in a study of CD8 T cells in ankylosing spondylitis. From the 5' RACE reads, TCRdb called clonotypes with MiXCR, one entry per CDR3 protein. The sample has under 300,000 distinct CDR3 sequences; around 7.8% are singletons. Sample: blood, either unsorted or a sorted T cell fraction (not recorded which). The receptor set was obtained from a male donor with ankylosing spondylitis or in good health (not recorded which).

This clonotype was seen many times. The V call is TRBV6-2 or TRBV6-3, the J call TRBJ2-1, with D unresolved. Germline CDR1 is MNHEY and CDR2 is SVGEGT. This CDR3 has 15 amino acids. V was cut by 6 bases and J by 7 bases, with 19 bases left in between. CDR3 loop: CASSFRPDSSNEQFF. The CDR3 region has the DNA TGTGCCAGCAGCTTTCGGCCGGATAGTTCAAATGAGCAGTTCTTC.

This chain connects TRBV4-2 to TRBJ1-1; D unclear. V shed 10 bases and J shed 6 bases, with 21 bases lying between them. Germline V gene sequence: CDR1 LGHNA, CDR2 YNFKEQ. This CDR3 region has 14 residues. The CDR3 spells CAMGPGLLGSEAFF. CDR3 nucleotide sequence: TGTGCCATGGGCCCCGGGCTGCTCGGCTCTGAAGCTTTCTTT.